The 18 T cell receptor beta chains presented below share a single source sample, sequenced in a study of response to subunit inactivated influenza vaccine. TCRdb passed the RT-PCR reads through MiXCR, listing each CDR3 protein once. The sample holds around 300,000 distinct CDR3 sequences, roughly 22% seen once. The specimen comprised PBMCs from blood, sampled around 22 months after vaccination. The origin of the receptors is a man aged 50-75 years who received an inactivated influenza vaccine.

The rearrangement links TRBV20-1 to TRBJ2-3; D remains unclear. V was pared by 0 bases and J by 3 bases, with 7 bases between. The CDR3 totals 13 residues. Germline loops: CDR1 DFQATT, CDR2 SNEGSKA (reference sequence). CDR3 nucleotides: TGCAGTGCTAGAGAGGCTTCTACAGATACGCAGTATTTT. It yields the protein CSAREASTDTQYF.

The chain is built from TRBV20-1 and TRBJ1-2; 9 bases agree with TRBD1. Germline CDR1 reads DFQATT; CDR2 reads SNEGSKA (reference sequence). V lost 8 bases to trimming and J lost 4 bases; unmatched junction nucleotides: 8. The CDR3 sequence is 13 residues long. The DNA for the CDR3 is TGCAGTTCGGCCGGGACAGGGATCTATGGCTACACCTTC. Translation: CSSAGTGIYGYTF.

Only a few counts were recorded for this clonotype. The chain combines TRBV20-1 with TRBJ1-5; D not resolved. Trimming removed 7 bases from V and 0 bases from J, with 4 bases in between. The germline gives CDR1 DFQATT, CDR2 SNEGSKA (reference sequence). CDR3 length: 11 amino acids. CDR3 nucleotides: TGCAGTGTCGCTAGCAATCAGCCCCAGCATTTT. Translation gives CSVASNQPQHF.

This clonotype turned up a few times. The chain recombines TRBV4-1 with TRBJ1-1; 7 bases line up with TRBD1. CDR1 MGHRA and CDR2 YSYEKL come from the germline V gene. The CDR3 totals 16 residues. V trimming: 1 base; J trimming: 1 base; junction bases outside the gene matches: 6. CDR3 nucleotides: TGCGCCAGCAGCCAAGGCCCGGGACAGAAGAACACTGAAGCTTTCTTT. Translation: CASSQGPGQKNTEAFF.

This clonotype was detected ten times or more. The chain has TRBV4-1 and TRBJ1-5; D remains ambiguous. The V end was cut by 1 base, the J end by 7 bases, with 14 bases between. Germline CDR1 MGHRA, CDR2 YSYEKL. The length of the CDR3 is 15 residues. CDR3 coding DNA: TGCGCCAGCAGCCAAGGGAGCTGGGTAGGGCAGCCCCAGCATTTT. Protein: CASSQGSWVGQPQHF.

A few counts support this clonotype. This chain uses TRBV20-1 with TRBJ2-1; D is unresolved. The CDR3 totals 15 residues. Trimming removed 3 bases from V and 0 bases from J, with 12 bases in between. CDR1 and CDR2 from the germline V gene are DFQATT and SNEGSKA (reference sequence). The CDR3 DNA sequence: TGCAGTGCTAGGGGCGGAAGCTCCTCCTACAATGAGCAGTTCTTC. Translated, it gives CSARGGSSSYNEQFF.

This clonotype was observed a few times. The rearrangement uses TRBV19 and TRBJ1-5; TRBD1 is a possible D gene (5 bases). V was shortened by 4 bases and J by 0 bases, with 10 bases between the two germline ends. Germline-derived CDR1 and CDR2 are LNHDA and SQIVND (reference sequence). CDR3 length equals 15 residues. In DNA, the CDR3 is TGTGCCAGTAGTACGACAGAGAATAGCAATCAGCCCCAGCATTTT. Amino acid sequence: CASSTTENSNQPQHF.

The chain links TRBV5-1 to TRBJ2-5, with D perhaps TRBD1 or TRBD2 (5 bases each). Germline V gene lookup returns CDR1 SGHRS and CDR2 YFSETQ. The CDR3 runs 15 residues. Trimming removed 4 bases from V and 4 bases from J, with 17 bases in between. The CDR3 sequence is CASSNRDPRRETQYF. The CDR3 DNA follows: TGCGCCAGCAGCAACCGGGACCCCAGACGAGAGACCCAGTACTTC.

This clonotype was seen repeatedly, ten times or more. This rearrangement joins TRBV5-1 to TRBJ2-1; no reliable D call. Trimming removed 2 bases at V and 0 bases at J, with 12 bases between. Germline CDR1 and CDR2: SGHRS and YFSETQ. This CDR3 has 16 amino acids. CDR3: CASSFGFSSSYNEQFF. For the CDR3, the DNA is TGCGCCAGCAGCTTTGGATTCTCAAGCTCCTACAATGAGCAGTTCTTC.

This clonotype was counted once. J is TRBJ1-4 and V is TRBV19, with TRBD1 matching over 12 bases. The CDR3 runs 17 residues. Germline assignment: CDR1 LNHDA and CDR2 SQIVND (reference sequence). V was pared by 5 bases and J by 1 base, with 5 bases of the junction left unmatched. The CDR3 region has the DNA TGTGCCAGTAGTCTCCGGGACAGGGGGCGAACTAATGAAAAACTGTTTTTT. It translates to CASSLRDRGRTNEKLFF.

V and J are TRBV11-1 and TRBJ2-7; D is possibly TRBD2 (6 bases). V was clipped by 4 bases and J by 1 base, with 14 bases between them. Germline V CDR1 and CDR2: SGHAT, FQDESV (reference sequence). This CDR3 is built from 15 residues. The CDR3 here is CASSYLAGPSYEQYF. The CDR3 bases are TGTGCCAGCAGCTATCTGGCGGGACCGTCCTACGAGCAGTACTTC. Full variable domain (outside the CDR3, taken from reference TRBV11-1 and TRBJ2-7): EAEVAQSPRYKITEKSQAVAFWCDPISGHATLYWYRQILGQGPELLVQFQDESVVDDSQLPKDRFSAERLKGVDSTLKIQPAELGDSAMYLCASSYLAGPSYEQYFGPGTRLTVT.

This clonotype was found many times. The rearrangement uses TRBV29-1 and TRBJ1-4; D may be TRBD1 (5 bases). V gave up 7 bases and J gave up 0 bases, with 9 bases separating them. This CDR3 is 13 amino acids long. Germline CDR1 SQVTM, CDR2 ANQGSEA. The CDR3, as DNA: TGCAGCGCAAAGACAGCAACTAATGAAAAACTGTTTTTT. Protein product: CSAKTATNEKLFF.

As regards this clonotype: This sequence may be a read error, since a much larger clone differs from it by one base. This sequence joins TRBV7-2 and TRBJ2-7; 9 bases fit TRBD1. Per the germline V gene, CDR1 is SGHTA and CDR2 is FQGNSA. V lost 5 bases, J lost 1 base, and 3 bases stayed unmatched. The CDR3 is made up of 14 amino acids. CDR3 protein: CASSTGTGSYEQYF. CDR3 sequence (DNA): TGTGCCAGCAGCACCGGGACAGGGTCCTACGAGCAGTACTTC.

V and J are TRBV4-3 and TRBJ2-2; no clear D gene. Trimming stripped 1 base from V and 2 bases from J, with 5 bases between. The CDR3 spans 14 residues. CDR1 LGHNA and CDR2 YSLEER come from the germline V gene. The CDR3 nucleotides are TGCGCCAGCAGCCAAGTCAGTAACACCGGGGAGCTGTTTTTT. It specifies CASSQVSNTGELFF.

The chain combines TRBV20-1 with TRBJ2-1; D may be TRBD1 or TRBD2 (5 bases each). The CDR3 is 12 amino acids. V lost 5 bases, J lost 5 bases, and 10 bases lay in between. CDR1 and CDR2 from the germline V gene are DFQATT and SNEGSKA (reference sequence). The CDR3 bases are TGCAGTGCTGAGAGGGGAAACAATGAGCAGTTCTTC. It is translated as CSAERGNNEQFF.

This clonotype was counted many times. CDR3 nucleotides: TGCGCCAGCAGCTTCAAGTCAGGGGCCATGAACACTGAAGCTTTCTTT. Its translation is CASSFKSGAMNTEAFF. V usage is TRBV5-1 and J usage is TRBJ1-1; TRBD1 is a possible D gene (6 bases). Trimming took off 2 bases at V and 0 bases at J, with 14 bases between the two ends. This CDR3 contains 16 residues. The V gene's germline CDR1 is SGHRS and CDR2 YFSETQ.

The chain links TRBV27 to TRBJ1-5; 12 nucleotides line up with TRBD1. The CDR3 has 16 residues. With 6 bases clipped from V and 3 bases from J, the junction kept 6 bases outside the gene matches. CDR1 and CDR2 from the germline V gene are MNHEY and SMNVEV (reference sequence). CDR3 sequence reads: CASRGTGGAVNQPQHF. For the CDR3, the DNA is TGTGCCAGCAGAGGGACAGGGGGCGCGGTCAATCAGCCCCAGCATTTT.

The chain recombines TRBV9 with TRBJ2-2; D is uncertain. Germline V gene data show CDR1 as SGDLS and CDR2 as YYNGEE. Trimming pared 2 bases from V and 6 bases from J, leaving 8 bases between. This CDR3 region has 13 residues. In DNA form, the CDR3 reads TGTGCCAGCAGCGTCCAGATACCCGGGGAGCTGTTTTTT. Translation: CASSVQIPGELFF.